Following are 2 T cell receptor beta chains from one sample sequenced in a study of blood T cell repertoires in COVID-19. Using immunoSEQ multiplex PCR, the repertoire was profiled, and TCRdb retains in-frame clones only, with some absent. The table has around 130,000 clones, roughly 82% seen once; the top ten hold roughly 12%. The sample was peripheral blood. The receptors originated from a human donor in a cohort sampled during active COVID-19.

CDR3 in DNA: TGTGCCAGCAGTCCACACGACAGGAGACAAGAGACCCAGTACTTC. This gives the protein CASSPHDRRQETQYF. The chain uses TRBV6-5 and TRBJ2-5; weak D call: TRBD1 (6 bases). Germline V gene sequence: CDR1 MNHEY, CDR2 SVGAGI. The V gene lost 5 bases and the J gene lost 2 bases, with 15 bases spanning the gap. This CDR3 contains 15 residues.

The chain carries TRBV6-5 and TRBJ1-2, with D uncertain. The germline V and J ends were trimmed by 6 bases and 8 bases, with 13 bases remaining between them. This CDR3 is built from 12 residues. Germline V gene sequence: CDR1 MNHEY, CDR2 SVGAGI. Written as DNA, the CDR3 is TGTGCCAGCAGGCAGTACAGCTCGGGCTACACCTTC. Translating it yields CASRQYSSGYTF.